Below are 17 T cell receptor beta chains sequenced from a single sample in a study of siplizumab effects on memory and regulatory T cells. The table came from immunoSEQ multiplex PCR; TCRdb's copy has only in-frame clones and leaves some out. Of roughly 75,000 clones listed, approximately 93% are singletons. What was sequenced was CD8+ T cells sorted from blood. These receptors were obtained from a human donor in good health.

This chain uses TRBV7-9 with TRBJ2-1; D is possibly TRBD2 (6 bases). Trimming took 5 bases from V and 6 from J, leaving 17 bases between them. Germline values: CDR1 SEHNR, CDR2 FQNEAQ (reference sequence). This CDR3 comprises 15 residues. The CDR3 here is CASSPPGLQPNEQFF. CDR3 sequence (DNA): TGTGCCAGCAGCCCTCCTGGACTACAACCCAATGAGCAGTTCTTC.

The J gene is TRBJ1-1, the V gene TRBV6-5, with D possibly TRBD1 on 5 matching bases. CDR3 length: 11 amino acids. The germline CDR1 and CDR2 sequences are MNHEY and SVGAGI. The V end lost 6 bases, the J end lost 8 bases, and 10 bases lay between the germline ends. This chain's CDR3 is CASSDRTEAFF. The CDR3 coding sequence is TGTGCCAGCAGCGATAGGACAGAAGCTTTCTTT.

The genes are TRBV19 and TRBJ1-1; weak D call: TRBD1 (6 bases). This CDR3 has 16 residues. CDR1 is LNHDA and CDR2 is SQIVND in the germline V gene (reference sequence). V lost 5 bases and J 4 bases, leaving 20 bases between the germline ends. CDR3 amino acids: CASSYLPGGGSTEAFF. The CDR3 DNA reads as TGTGCCAGTAGTTACCTCCCGGGGGGCGGGAGCACTGAAGCTTTCTTT.

This chain links TRBV19 with TRBJ1-3; D gene unclear. The V gene lost 3 bases and the J gene lost 0 bases, with 3 bases spanning the gap. The length of the CDR3 is 13 residues. Per germline, CDR1 LNHDA and CDR2 SQIVND (reference sequence). The chain's CDR3 is CASSIASGNTIYF. In nucleotides, the CDR3 is TGTGCCAGTAGTATCGCCTCTGGAAACACCATATATTTT.

The chain has TRBV20-1 and TRBJ1-2; no firm D call. The CDR3 has 11 amino acids. Looked up from germline, CDR1 is DFQATT and CDR2 is SNEGSKA (reference sequence). V was shortened by 6 bases and J by 5 bases, with 10 bases between the two germline ends. CDR3 loop: CSAVFEYGYTF. The CDR3 DNA sequence: TGCAGTGCCGTTTTTGAATATGGCTACACCTTC.

The J gene is TRBJ2-7, the V gene TRBV9; D remains unclear. V lost 3 bases and J lost 0, with 13 bases in between. The germline gives CDR1 SGDLS, CDR2 YYNGEE. This CDR3 contains 15 residues. The CDR3 bases are TGTGCCAGCAGCGCGAAGGGAAGGAGCTCCTACGAGCAGTACTTC. As protein: CASSAKGRSSYEQYF.

This chain uses TRBV27 with TRBJ2-7; a weak D match, TRBD1 (6 bases). Germline V gene sequence: CDR1 MNHEY, CDR2 SMNVEV (reference sequence). The CDR3 is 13 residues long. V was clipped by 3 bases and J by 3 bases, with 9 bases between them. CDR3 region: CASSFIGGYEQYF. The CDR3 nucleotides are TGTGCCAGCAGTTTTATAGGGGGCTACGAGCAGTACTTC.

J is TRBJ2-5 and V is TRBV9, with 10 nucleotides matching TRBD2. The V segment lost 5 bases and the J segment 4 bases; nucleotides outside the gene matches: 5. The CDR3 has 14 residues. CDR1 SGDLS and CDR2 YYNGEE come from the germline V gene. CDR3 amino acids: CASSPSGGRETQYF. CDR3 DNA: TGTGCCAGCAGTCCTAGCGGGGGACGAGAGACCCAGTACTTC. The variable domain in full, with the rest retrieved from reference TRBV9 and TRBJ2-5, is DSGVTQTPKHLITATGQRVTLRCSPRSGDLSVYWYQQSLDQGLQFLIQYYNGEERAKGNILERFSAQQFPDLHSELNLSSLELGDSALYFCASSPSGGRETQYFGPGTRLLVL.

The rearrangement joins TRBV29-1 to TRBJ2-7, with 8 bases fitting TRBD1. Germline loops: CDR1 SQVTM, CDR2 ANQGSEA. The V segment lost 6 bases and the J segment 7 bases; nucleotides outside the gene matches: 14. The CDR3 is 14 amino acids. Here the CDR3 DNA reads TGCAGCGTGCGACGAAAGGACAGGGCTTGGGAGCAGTACTTC. Residues: CSVRRKDRAWEQYF.

V is TRBV7-8 and J is TRBJ2-7; D tentatively reads TRBD1 or TRBD2 (7 bases each). Germline CDR1 is SGHVS and CDR2 is FQNEAQ. Trimming took 7 bases from V and 2 from J, leaving 24 bases between them. The CDR3 extends over 17 amino acids. The CDR3 reads CASTYSRTGAGTYEQYF. The CDR3, as DNA: TGTGCCAGCACCTACTCCCGGACAGGAGCGGGGACCTACGAGCAGTACTTC.

The chain is built from TRBV9 and TRBJ1-6; 8 bases are shared with TRBD1. V trimming: 4 bases; J trimming: 6 bases; junction bases outside the gene matches: 9. Germline CDR1 SGDLS, CDR2 YYNGEE. The CDR3 has 16 residues. Here the CDR3 reads CASSPAAGTGNSPLHF. CDR3 in DNA: TGTGCCAGCAGCCCCGCGGCCGGGACAGGTAATTCACCCCTCCACTTT.

The chain couples TRBV27 to TRBJ2-7; 12 bases are shared with TRBD1. Germline CDR1 reads MNHEY; CDR2 reads SMNVEV (reference sequence). The CDR3 totals 19 residues. V was clipped by 4 bases and J by 2 bases; unmatched bases: 15. For the CDR3, the DNA is TGTGCCAGCAGTTCCACGGGACAGGGGGCCGGTAAAACGCCCTACGAGCAGTACTTC. Translation gives CASSSTGQGAGKTPYEQYF.

In its sample, this clone was seen once. J is TRBJ2-1 and V is TRBV11-2; tentatively, D is TRBD1 or TRBD2 (6 bases each). V was trimmed by 5 bases and J by 16 bases, leaving 15 bases between them. This CDR3 is 11 amino acids long. The germline V gene has CDR1 SGHAT and CDR2 FQNNGV. CDR3 residues: CASSRGLEEFF. The CDR3 DNA sequence: TGTGCCAGCAGCCGGGGGCTAGAGGAATTCTTC.

This rearrangement joins TRBV10-1 to TRBJ2-1; TRBD1 agrees at 8 bases. This CDR3 spans 15 amino acids. V trimming: 4 bases; J trimming: 9 bases; junction bases outside the gene matches: 11. Germline V gives CDR1 WNHNN, CDR2 SYGVQD (reference sequence). CDR3 in DNA: TGCGCCAGCAGTGTCGGGACAGGCCGGATTCGTGAGCAGTTCTTC. Its translation is CASSVGTGRIREQFF.

The chain combines TRBV4-1 with TRBJ2-3; D remains unclear. Germline V CDR1 and CDR2: MGHRA, YSYEKL. The CDR3 totals 11 residues. Trimming cost V 2 bases and J 9 bases, with 6 bases left between them. CDR3 in DNA: TGCGCCAGCAGCCAATCAGGAACGCAGTATTTT. Its translation is CASSQSGTQYF.

The J gene is TRBJ2-5, the V gene TRBV6-1; 11 nucleotides agree with TRBD2. V trimming: 8 bases; J trimming: 5 bases; junction bases outside the gene matches: 10. Germline V gives CDR1 MNHNS, CDR2 SASEGT. The CDR3 is 15 residues long. CDR3 in DNA: TGTGCCAGCGGGGGACTAGCGGACCTGGGGGAGACCCAGTACTTC. Amino acids: CASGGLADLGETQYF.

The V gene is TRBV27, the J gene TRBJ2-5; weak D call: TRBD1 (5 bases). V was trimmed by 0 bases and J by 5 bases, leaving 7 bases between them. Germline values: CDR1 MNHEY, CDR2 SMNVEV (reference sequence). The CDR3 totals 13 residues. This CDR3 is CASSLSSGETQYF. The CDR3 DNA reads as TGTGCCAGCAGTTTATCGTCAGGGGAGACCCAGTACTTC.